These 9 T cell receptor beta chains were all obtained from the same sample, sequenced in a study of blood T cell repertoires in COVID-19. Profiling relied on immunoSEQ multiplex PCR, and the TCRdb table lists in-frame clones only, not all of them. This sample yields a few hundred thousand clones, of which 86% are seen a single time; around 3% belongs to the top ten. Source material: peripheral blood. These receptors all stem from a woman aged 25 to 39 with active or convalescent COVID-19.

The chain couples TRBV6-2 or TRBV6-3 to TRBJ2-7, with 7 bases aligning to TRBD1. This CDR3 contains 18 residues. V was clipped by 5 bases and J by 3 bases; unmatched bases: 19. The germline V gene has CDR1 MNHEY and CDR2 SVGEGT. The CDR3 is CASSTPLQVQGRFYEQYF. The CDR3 DNA reads as TGTGCCAGCAGTACCCCCCTTCAGGTACAGGGGCGATTCTACGAGCAGTACTTC.

This chain uses TRBV5-1 with TRBJ1-3; D ambiguous. Germline V gives CDR1 SGHRS, CDR2 YFSETQ. Deletions cut 0 bases from V and 1 base from J, with 5 bases between. The CDR3 is 14 residues long. CDR3 sequence: CASSLGYSGNTIYF. The CDR3 DNA reads TGCGCCAGCAGCTTGGGTTATTCTGGAAACACCATATATTTT.

The genes are TRBV2 and TRBJ1-2; 11 bases align to TRBD1. Trimming at V came to 6 bases and at J to 8 bases, leaving 8 bases not matched to a gene. The CDR3 is made up of 14 amino acids. Per the germline V gene, CDR1 is SNHLY and CDR2 is FYNNEI. The CDR3 DNA sequence: TGTGCCAGCAGGGGGACAGGGGGGAATTTCGGCTACACCTTC. This translates into CASRGTGGNFGYTF.

This clone has a single count. The chain couples TRBV30 to TRBJ1-3, with a tentative D call TRBD1 (5 bases). The CDR3 runs 18 residues. Germline assignment: CDR1 GTSNPN and CDR2 SVGIG (reference sequence). Trimming left V 0 bases short and J 5 bases short, with 23 bases between. CDR3: CAWSVRGFSGGTRNTIYF. CDR3 in DNA: TGTGCCTGGAGTGTACGAGGCTTTTCGGGGGGAACCCGAAACACCATATATTTT. Using reference TRBV30 and TRBJ1-3 for the parts outside the CDR3, the full variable domain is SQTIHQWPATLVQPVGSPLSLECTVEGTSNPNLYWYRQAAGRGLQLLFYSVGIGQISSEVPQNLSASRPQDRQFILSSKKLLLSDSGFYLCAWSVRGFSGGTRNTIYFGEGSWLTVV.

V gene TRBV19 combines with J gene TRBJ2-1; 7 bases match TRBD1. CDR3 size: 15 residues. CDR1 is LNHDA, CDR2 SQIVND, per germline (reference sequence). With V trimmed by 3 bases and J by 8 bases, 10 bases remained unmatched. CDR3 sequence reads: CASSIQTGKNDEQFF. The CDR3 region has the DNA TGTGCCAGTAGTATCCAGACAGGGAAAAACGATGAGCAGTTCTTC.

This clone appeared once. The chain links TRBV2 to TRBJ1-2; 7 bases align to TRBD1. V gave up 4 bases and J gave up 2 bases; unmatched junction bases: 4. The CDR3 loop spans 14 amino acids. Germline lookup yields CDR1 SNHLY and CDR2 FYNNEI. The CDR3 loop reads CASSGDRANYGYTF. The CDR3 nucleotides read TGTGCCAGCAGTGGTGACAGGGCAAACTATGGCTACACCTTC.

This sequence joins TRBV28 and TRBJ2-7; D not certain. This CDR3 contains 12 residues. V lost 6 bases, J lost 4 bases, and 10 bases lay in between. CDR1 is MDHEN, CDR2 SYDVKM, per germline. In DNA form, the CDR3 reads TGTGCCAGCAGGGAGTTTCCTTACGAGCAGTACTTC. It codes for CASREFPYEQYF.

The chain is built from TRBV19 and TRBJ1-2; a possible D gene is TRBD1 (6 bases). Between the trimmed V and J ends, which lost 6 bases and 7 bases, there was a span of 18 bases. Germline-derived CDR1 and CDR2 are LNHDA and SQIVND (reference sequence). CDR3 length: 14 residues. CDR3 coding DNA: TGTGCCAGTAGGACGACAGGTTTGAGGGGTGGCTACACCTTC. Translated, it gives CASRTTGLRGGYTF.

The CDR3 is CASVKGGGANEQFF. The CDR3 DNA reads as TGTGCCAGCGTAAAGGGCGGGGGGGCAAATGAGCAGTTCTTC. This sequence joins TRBV7-9 and TRBJ2-1, with 9 bases fitting TRBD2. Losses at the gene ends were 8 bases for V and 7 bases for J; bases not matched to a gene: 9. Per the germline V gene, CDR1 is SEHNR and CDR2 is FQNEAQ (reference sequence). This CDR3 comprises 14 residues.